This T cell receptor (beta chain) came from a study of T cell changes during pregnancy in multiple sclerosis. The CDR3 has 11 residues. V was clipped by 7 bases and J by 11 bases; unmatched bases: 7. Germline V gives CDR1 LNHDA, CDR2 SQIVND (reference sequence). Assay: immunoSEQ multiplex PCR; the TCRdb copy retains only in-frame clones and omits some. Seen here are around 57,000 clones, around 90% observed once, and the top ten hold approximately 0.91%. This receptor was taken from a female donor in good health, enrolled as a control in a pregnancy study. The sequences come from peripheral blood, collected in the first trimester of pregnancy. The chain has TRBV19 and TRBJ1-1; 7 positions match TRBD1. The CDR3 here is CASITGVEAFF. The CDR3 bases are TGTGCCAGTATTACAGGGGTAGAGGCTTTCTTT. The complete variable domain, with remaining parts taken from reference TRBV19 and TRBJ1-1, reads DGGITQSPKYLFRKEGQNVTLSCEQNLNHDAMYWYRQDPGQGLRLIYYSQIVNDFQKGDIAEGYSVSREKKESFPLTVTSAQKNPTAFYLCASITGVEAFFGQGTRLTVV.